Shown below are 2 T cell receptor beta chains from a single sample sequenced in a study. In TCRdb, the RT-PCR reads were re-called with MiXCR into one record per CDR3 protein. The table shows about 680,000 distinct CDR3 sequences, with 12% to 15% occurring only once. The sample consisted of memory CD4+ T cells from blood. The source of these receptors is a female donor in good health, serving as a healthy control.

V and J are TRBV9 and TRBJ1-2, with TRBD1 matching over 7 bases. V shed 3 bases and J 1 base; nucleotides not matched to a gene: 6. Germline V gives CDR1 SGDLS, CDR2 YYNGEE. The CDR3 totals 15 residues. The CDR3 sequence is CASSAGTADNYGYTF. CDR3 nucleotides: TGTGCCAGCAGCGCCGGGACAGCAGATAACTATGGCTACACCTTC.

This chain's CDR3 is CASSLVGLVYEQYF. The CDR3 nucleotides read TGTGCCAGCAGTTTGGTGGGGCTGGTCTACGAGCAGTACTTC. The chain is built from TRBV12-3 or TRBV12-4 and TRBJ2-7, with D possibly matching TRBD1 (5 bases). The CDR3 length is 14 residues. Trimming took 3 bases from V and 3 from J, leaving 12 bases between them.